The clone carrying this T cell receptor (beta chain) has a single count. The data stem from a study of blood T cell repertoires in COVID-19. Study overall: From T cells, B-cell-depleted T cells, or PBMCs came the material, which was cDNA or gDNA.

Seattle enrolled patients during active infection and tracked them longitudinally. Trimming at V came to 1 base and at J to 2 bases, leaving 7 bases not matched to a gene. This CDR3 is built from 16 residues. The germline CDR1 and CDR2 sequences are LNHDA and SQIVND (reference sequence). Original processing notes: The assay estimated nucleated cells by amplifying reference gene primers. The data were produced by immunoSEQ multiplex PCR, yet TCRdb's version contains in-frame clones alone and is incomplete. The D gene and trimming were derived from the DNA, and the V and J assignments and clone size from that table. The sample holds 300,000 to 350,000 clones; approximately 90% are singletons and the top ten take roughly a tenth.

The clonotype comes from a man aged 25-45 years with COVID-19, enrolled during active disease. The gene calls are TRBV19 and TRBJ1-2, with 7 bases that match TRBD1. The source material was peripheral blood. CDR3 nucleotide sequence: TGTGCCAGTAGTATAGTTGGGGACAGAAAGAACTATGGCTACACCTTC. Its protein product is CASSIVGDRKNYGYTF.